This T cell receptor (beta chain) originates from a study of CD8+ T cells in alopecia areata. Across the study: Treated patients took oral tofacitinib at 5 to 10 mg twice daily.

The sequencing template was cDNA reverse transcribed from extracted RNA. Sequenced by immunoSEQ multiplex PCR; TCRdb stores in-frame clones only, minus some. This table holds about 150,000 clones, around 60% found once. Germline V lookup: CDR1 GTSNPN, CDR2 SVGIG (reference sequence). The V end lost 0 bases, the J end lost 4 bases, and 9 bases lay between the germline ends. The CDR3 totals 13 residues. The clonotype originates from a human donor with alopecia areata. Sequenced here: CD4+ T cells sorted from blood, sampled at week 0. The chain uses TRBV30 and TRBJ1-2; D call uncertain. CDR3 coding DNA: TGTGCCTGGAGTGTACTGCAGTCCTATGGCTACACCTTC. It codes for CAWSVLQSYGYTF.